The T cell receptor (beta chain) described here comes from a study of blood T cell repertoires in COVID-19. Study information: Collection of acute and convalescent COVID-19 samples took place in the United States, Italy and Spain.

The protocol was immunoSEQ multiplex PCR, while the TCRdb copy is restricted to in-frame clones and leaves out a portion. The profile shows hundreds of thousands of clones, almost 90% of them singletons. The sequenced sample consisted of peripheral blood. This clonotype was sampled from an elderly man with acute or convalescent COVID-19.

Here the CDR3 reads CASSLPSQPQHF. Written as DNA, the CDR3 is TGTGCCAGCAGTTTACCCAGTCAGCCCCAGCATTTT. This rearrangement joins TRBV28 to TRBJ1-5; no reliable D call. V lost 2 bases to trimming and J lost 6 bases, with 5 bases between them. The CDR3 covers 12 residues. Germline CDR1 MDHEN, CDR2 SYDVKM.